Below, 19 T cell receptor beta chains from the same sample are listed, as sequenced in a study of identical twins. TCRdb ran MiXCR on the 5' RACE reads and lists one entry per CDR3 protein. The sample carries about 920,000 distinct CDR3 sequences, about 12% recorded once. These same records also appear under a second study, on yellow fever vaccine responses in identical twins.

Sequencing used PBMCs. Receptor source: a woman in her late teens or twenties in good health.

This clonotype was seen more than once but under ten times. This rearrangement joins TRBV7-9 to TRBJ1-1, with a possible D match to TRBD1 (5 bases). Germline values: CDR1 SEHNR, CDR2 FQNEAQ (reference sequence). The CDR3 consists of 16 residues. Deletions cut 5 bases from V and 0 bases from J, with 16 bases between. CDR3 coding DNA: TGTGCCAGCAGCCGCTGGGGGGGAGAGATGAACACTGAAGCTTTCTTT. Its translation: CASSRWGGEMNTEAFF.

V is TRBV19 and J is TRBJ2-1; 8 bases are shared with TRBD1. Germline assignment: CDR1 LNHDA and CDR2 SQIVND (reference sequence). CDR3 length: 15 residues. V lost 10 bases to trimming and J lost 2 bases; unmatched junction nucleotides: 10. This CDR3 reads CATLPRGRAYNEQFF. DNA of the CDR3: TGTGCCACCCTCCCCAGGGGGCGCGCCTACAATGAGCAGTTCTTC.

V is TRBV5-1 and J is TRBJ2-5, with 12 bases identical to TRBD1. CDR1 is SGHRS, CDR2 YFSETQ, per germline. This CDR3 contains 17 residues. V trimming: 4 bases; J trimming: 0 bases; junction bases outside the gene matches: 7. CDR3 loop: CASSPGQGAVDQETQYF. CDR3 DNA sequence: TGCGCCAGCAGCCCGGGACAGGGGGCGGTGGACCAAGAGACCCAGTACTTC.

At least ten counts were recorded for this clonotype. The chain has TRBV5-5 and TRBJ2-7; D may be TRBD1 or TRBD2 (5 bases each). Germline CDR1 SGHKS, CDR2 YYEKEE (reference sequence). The CDR3 extends over 14 amino acids. Trimming stripped 6 bases from V and 8 bases from J, with 21 bases between. For the CDR3, the DNA is TGTGCCAGCAACCCCGGGACGGAGGATTCGAAGCAGTACTTC. This translates into CASNPGTEDSKQYF.

The chain recombines TRBV6-1 with TRBJ2-7, with D hard to call. The V end lost 3 bases, the J end lost 4 bases, and 16 bases lay between the germline ends. There are 15 residues in the CDR3. The germline V gene encodes CDR1 MNHNS and CDR2 SASEGT. The CDR3 region has the DNA TGTGCCAGCAGTGACCTCGGAACATCCTTTTACGAGCAGTACTTC. This codes for CASSDLGTSFYEQYF.

This clonotype was counted between two and nine times. The rearrangement joins TRBV6-5 to TRBJ1-2; 7 bases map to TRBD1. The CDR3 is 14 amino acids. The V segment lost 3 bases and the J segment 3 bases; nucleotides outside the gene matches: 4. CDR1 is MNHEY and CDR2 is SVGAGI in the germline V gene. CDR3 loop: CASSYEGAYYGYTF. The CDR3 DNA follows: TGTGCCAGCAGTTATGAGGGGGCTTACTATGGCTACACCTTC.

In its sample, this clonotype was seen a few times. This chain uses TRBV11-2 with TRBJ2-3, with TRBD2 matching over 12 bases. This CDR3 has 21 residues. From germline, CDR1 is SGHAT and CDR2 FQNNGV. V gave up 5 bases and J gave up 0 bases; unmatched junction bases: 18. The CDR3: CASSPIVTSGGKIPSTDTQYF. CDR3 DNA: TGTGCCAGCAGCCCTATCGTAACTAGCGGGGGGAAAATACCTAGCACAGATACGCAGTATTTT.

The J gene is TRBJ2-5, the V gene TRBV12-3 or TRBV12-4; 8 nucleotides match TRBD2. The CDR3 sequence is 19 residues long. Unmatched junction bases numbered 16, after V lost 4 bases and J lost 0 bases. The CDR3 is CASSSLDSSGPRYQETQYF. The CDR3 DNA is TGTGCCAGCAGTTCACTAGATTCTAGCGGGCCTAGGTACCAAGAGACCCAGTACTTC.

In its sample, this clonotype was seen a few times. The chain couples TRBV5-1 to TRBJ1-1, with D tentatively TRBD1 (6 bases). The CDR3 has 16 residues. V lost 1 base and J lost 1, with 14 bases in between. CDR1 is SGHRS, CDR2 YFSETQ, per germline. The CDR3 region has the DNA TGCGCCAGCAGCTTGAGAGGGGGTACAGCGAACACTGAAGCTTTCTTT. The encoded protein is CASSLRGGTANTEAFF. The full variable domain, its missing parts supplied by reference TRBV5-1 and TRBJ1-1, is KAGVTQTPRYLIKTRGQQVTLSCSPISGHRSVSWYQQTPGQGLQFLFEYFSETQRNKGNFPGRFSGRQFSNSRSEMNVSTLELGDSALYLCASSLRGGTANTEAFFGQGTRLTVV.

This clonotype turned up a few times. The chain recombines TRBV2 with TRBJ1-5; TRBD1 might be the D (6 bases). Germline V CDR1 and CDR2: SNHLY, FYNNEI. The CDR3 runs to 15 residues. Trimming removed 2 bases at V and 2 bases at J, with 10 bases between. The CDR3 loop is CASSEWAGGNQPQHF. As DNA, the CDR3 is TGTGCCAGCAGTGAATGGGCAGGGGGCAATCAGCCCCAGCATTTT.

The table lists this clonotype with many counts. The gene calls are TRBV12-3 or TRBV12-4 and TRBJ2-3; perhaps TRBD2 as D (6 bases). The CDR3 sequence is 15 residues long. The V and J ends lost 0 bases and 4 bases respectively, with 11 bases between them. In DNA form, the CDR3 reads TGTGCCAGCAGTTTAGCCGGGAGCATCGCAGATACGCAGTATTTT. Amino acid sequence: CASSLAGSIADTQYF.

This clonotype was counted many times. The chain combines TRBV5-4 with TRBJ1-4; D is uncertain. V lost 1 base and J 3 bases, leaving 10 bases between the germline ends. Germline lookup yields CDR1 SGHNT and CDR2 YYREEE (reference sequence). The CDR3 length is 15 residues. The CDR3 nucleotides are TGTGCCAGCAGCTTGCCCGGAGGCCCTAATGAAAAACTGTTTTTT. Translation: CASSLPGGPNEKLFF.

In its sample, this clonotype was seen many times. The chain carries TRBV24-1 and TRBJ2-3; D may correspond to TRBD1 or TRBD2 (8 bases each). Trimming removed 4 bases from V and 3 bases from J, with 19 bases in between. Germline V gives CDR1 KGHDR, CDR2 SFDVKD. This CDR3 spans 17 amino acids. The CDR3 sequence: CATSDRSGRQGTDTQYF. The CDR3 nucleotides read TGTGCCACCAGTGACCGCAGCGGGAGACAGGGGACAGATACGCAGTATTTT.

This clonotype was counted a few times. The chain couples TRBV7-9 to TRBJ2-4; 7 bases match TRBD2. The CDR3 totals 16 residues. The V gene end was trimmed by 5 bases and the J gene end by 6 bases; junction bases not matched to a gene: 13. Germline V gene lookup returns CDR1 SEHNR and CDR2 FQNEAQ (reference sequence). The CDR3 loop is CASSPGGGGRGNIQYF. In DNA, the CDR3 is TGTGCCAGCAGCCCCGGAGGCGGCGGGAGAGGAAACATTCAGTACTTC.

The gene calls are TRBV20-1 and TRBJ2-1; D is uncertain. V lost 2 bases and J 4 bases, leaving 12 bases between the germline ends. There are 14 residues in the CDR3. The germline gives CDR1 DFQATT, CDR2 SNEGSKA (reference sequence). The CDR3 sequence is CSARSGPRYNEQFF. The CDR3 DNA sequence: TGCAGTGCTAGAAGTGGGCCCCGGTACAATGAGCAGTTCTTC.

The V call is TRBV14, the J call TRBJ2-7, with D maybe TRBD2 (5 bases). CDR1 and CDR2 (germline): SGHDN, FVKESK. V dropped 2 bases and J dropped 6 bases, with 14 bases sitting between them. The length of the CDR3 is 14 residues. CDR3 in DNA: TGTGCCAGCAGCCAATCGATAGGACGGGGCGAGCAGTACTTC. As protein: CASSQSIGRGEQYF.

The chain links TRBV2 to TRBJ2-5, with a possible D match to TRBD2 (6 bases). The CDR3 length is 15 residues. Germline-derived CDR1 and CDR2 are SNHLY and FYNNEI. The V end lost 0 bases, the J end lost 2 bases, and 10 bases lay between the germline ends. The CDR3 loop reads CASSEALGGQETQYF. DNA of the CDR3: TGTGCCAGCAGTGAAGCGCTTGGGGGGCAAGAGACCCAGTACTTC.

The chain links TRBV4-1 to TRBJ2-1, with 9 bases identical to TRBD2. Trimming removed 1 base from V and 3 bases from J; junction bases left unmatched: 4. Germline V lookup: CDR1 MGHRA, CDR2 YSYEKL. The CDR3 runs 16 residues. CDR3: CASSQVETSGYNEQFF. Written as DNA, the CDR3 is TGCGCCAGCAGCCAAGTGGAGACTAGCGGCTACAATGAGCAGTTCTTC.

This clonotype was detected a few times. V usage is TRBV12-5 and J usage is TRBJ2-1, with TRBD2 matching 16 bases. Germline V CDR1 and CDR2: LGHNT, FRNRAP. V trimming: 9 bases; J trimming: 5 bases; junction bases outside the gene matches: 7. The CDR3 length is 16 residues. The CDR3 nucleotides are TGTGCTAGCTTAGGGACTAGCGGGGGGGCGAACAATGAGCAGTTCTTC. Protein sequence: CASLGTSGGANNEQFF. The whole variable domain, remainder taken from reference TRBV12-5 and TRBJ2-1, is DARVTQTPRHKVTEMGQEVTMRCQPILGHNTVFWYRQTMMQGLELLAYFRNRAPLDDSGMPKDRFSAEMPDATLATLKIQPSEPRDSAVYFCASLGTSGGANNEQFFGPGTRLTVL.